The clone carrying this T cell receptor (beta chain) was seen a few times. This entry comes from a study of T-cell memory formation after mild COVID-19. TCRdb passed the 5' RACE reads through MiXCR, listing each CDR3 protein once. The sample holds 400,000 to 500,000 distinct CDR3 sequences, more than 20% seen once. CDR1 is SEHNR, CDR2 FQNEAQ, per germline (reference sequence). The V end lost 4 bases, the J end lost 1 base, and 14 bases lay between the germline ends. The CDR3 has 15 residues. The genes are TRBV7-9 and TRBJ2-7; D not resolved. The clonotype was recovered from an adult woman who had mild COVID-19 (a few samples of this study predate the infection). Cell type and time point are not known. Sequencing was carried out using PBMCs or a T cell subset sorted from them (not recorded which). The CDR3, as DNA: TGTGCCAGCAGCTCCCCGAATCTAGGATCCTACGAGCAGTACTTC. Translation gives CASSSPNLGSYEQYF.